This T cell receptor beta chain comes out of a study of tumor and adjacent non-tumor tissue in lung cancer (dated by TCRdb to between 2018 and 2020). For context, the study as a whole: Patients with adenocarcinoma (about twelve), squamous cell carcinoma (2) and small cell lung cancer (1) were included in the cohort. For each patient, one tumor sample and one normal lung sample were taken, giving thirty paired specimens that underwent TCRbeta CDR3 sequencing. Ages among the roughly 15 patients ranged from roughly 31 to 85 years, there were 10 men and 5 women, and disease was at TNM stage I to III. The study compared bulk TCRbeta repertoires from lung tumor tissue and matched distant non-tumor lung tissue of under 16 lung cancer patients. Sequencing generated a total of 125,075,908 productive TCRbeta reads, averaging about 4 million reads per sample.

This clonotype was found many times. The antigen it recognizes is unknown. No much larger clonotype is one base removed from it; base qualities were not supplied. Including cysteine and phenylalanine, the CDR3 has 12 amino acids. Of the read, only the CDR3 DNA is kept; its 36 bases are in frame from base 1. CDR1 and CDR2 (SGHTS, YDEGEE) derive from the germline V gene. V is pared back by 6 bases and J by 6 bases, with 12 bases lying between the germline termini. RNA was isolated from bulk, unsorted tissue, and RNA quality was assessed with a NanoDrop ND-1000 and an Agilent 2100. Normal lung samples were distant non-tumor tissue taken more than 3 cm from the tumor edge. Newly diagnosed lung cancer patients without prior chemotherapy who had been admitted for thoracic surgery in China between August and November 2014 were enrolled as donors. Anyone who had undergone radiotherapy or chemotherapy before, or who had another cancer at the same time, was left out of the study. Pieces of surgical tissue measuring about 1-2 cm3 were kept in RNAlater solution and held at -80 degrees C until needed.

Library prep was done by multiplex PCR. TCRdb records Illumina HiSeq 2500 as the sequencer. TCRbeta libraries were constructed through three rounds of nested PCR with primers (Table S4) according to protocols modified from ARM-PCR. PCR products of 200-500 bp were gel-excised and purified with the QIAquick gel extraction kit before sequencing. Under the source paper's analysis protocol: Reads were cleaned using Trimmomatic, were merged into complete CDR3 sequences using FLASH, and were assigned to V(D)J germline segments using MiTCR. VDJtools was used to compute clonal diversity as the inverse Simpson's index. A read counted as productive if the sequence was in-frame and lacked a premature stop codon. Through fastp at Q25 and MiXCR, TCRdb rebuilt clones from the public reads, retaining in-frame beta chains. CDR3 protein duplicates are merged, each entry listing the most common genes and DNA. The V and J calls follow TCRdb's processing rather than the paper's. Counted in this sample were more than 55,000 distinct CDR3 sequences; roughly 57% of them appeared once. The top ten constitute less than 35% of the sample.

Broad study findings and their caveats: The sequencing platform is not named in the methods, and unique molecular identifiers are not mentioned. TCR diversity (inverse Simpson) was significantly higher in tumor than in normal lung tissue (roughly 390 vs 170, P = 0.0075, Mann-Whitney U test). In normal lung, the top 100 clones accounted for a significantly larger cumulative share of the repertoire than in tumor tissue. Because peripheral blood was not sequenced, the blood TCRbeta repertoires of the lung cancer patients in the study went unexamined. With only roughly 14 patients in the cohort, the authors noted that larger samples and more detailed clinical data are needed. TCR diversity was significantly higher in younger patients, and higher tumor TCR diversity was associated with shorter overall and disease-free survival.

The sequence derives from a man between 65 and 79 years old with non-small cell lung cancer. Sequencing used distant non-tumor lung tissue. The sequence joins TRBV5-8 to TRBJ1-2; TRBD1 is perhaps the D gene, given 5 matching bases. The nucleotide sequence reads TGTGCCAGCACCCGGACAATAGATGGCTACACCTTC. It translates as CASTRTIDGYTF.